This T cell receptor beta chain was documented in a study of cytomegalovirus exposure and HLA in healthy donors. The V segment lost 3 bases and the J segment 1 base; nucleotides outside the gene matches: 12. The CDR3 loop spans 17 amino acids. The V gene's germline CDR1 is LNHDA and CDR2 SQIVND (reference sequence). It was healthy bone marrow donors who served as donors. The PCR used 60 Vbeta and 13 Jbeta primers. In the original analysis: A follow-up analysis tallied about 88 million unique TCR beta chains, roughly 11 million shared. The method was immunoSEQ multiplex PCR; TCRdb's version includes in-frame clones alone and lacks a portion of them. That table is the source of V, J and clone size, and D and trimming were worked out from the DNA. The data contain about 140,000 clones, about 72% of them singletons. Findings of the study overall: Analyzed later, association rates of TCRs varied across HLA loci, with DRB1 most and HLA-C fewest.

In the case of this clone: Its antigen remains unknown.

J is TRBJ2-7 and V is TRBV19, with 7 bases lining up with TRBD2. Sequenced sample: PBMCs. The clonotype was recovered from a man in his fifties or sixties in good health and CMV-seronegative. The CDR3 here is CASSIFPSGLSSYEQYF. In nucleotides, the CDR3 is TGTGCCAGTAGTATCTTCCCTAGCGGACTAAGTTCCTACGAGCAGTACTTC.